The T cell receptor beta chain under discussion was sequenced for a study of T cells in Graves' hyperthyroidism and ophthalmopathy. This clonotype occurred many times. What it recognizes is unknown. TCR beta CDR3 regions were amplified from RNA. During a first-round RT-PCR of the TCR CDR3, the HTBI primer set was used. TCRdb re-called the multiplex PCR reads through MiXCR, storing one row per CDR3 protein. The sample carries more than 450,000 distinct CDR3 sequences, roughly 21% recorded once. General observations from the study: It was a median 6.5 months before onset that the model predicted ophthalmopathy. Most thyroid clonotypes that were expanded above 0.001 also turned up in blood.

V lost 2 bases, J lost 6 bases, and 8 bases lay in between. Germline lookup yields CDR1 KGHSH and CDR2 LQKENI. CDR3 length: 13 amino acids. The authors obtained PBMCs from more than 8 ml of fresh peripheral blood. The sample consisted of blood. The TCR sequence derives from a man aged 35 to 55 with Graves' ophthalmopathy. The V gene is TRBV18, the J gene TRBJ2-1; no clear D gene. CDR3 sequence: CASSPKTGNEQFF. The CDR3 nucleotides are TGTGCCAGCTCACCAAAGACCGGCAATGAGCAGTTCTTC. Full variable domain (remainder filled in from reference TRBV18 and TRBJ2-1): NAGVMQNPRHLVRRRGQEARLRCSPMKGHSHVYWYRQLPEEGLKFMVYLQKENIIDESGMPKERFSAEFPKEGPSILRIQQVVRGDSAAYFCASSPKTGNEQFFGPGTRLTVL.